Shown below are 4 T cell receptor beta chains from a single sample sequenced in a study of blood T cell repertoires in COVID-19. Method: immunoSEQ multiplex PCR; TCRdb's copy keeps in-frame clones and lacks some. The sample lists around 120,000 clones; around 91% were seen once. Sample: peripheral blood. All receptors derive from a woman aged 55-69 years with COVID-19, enrolled during active disease.

The chain uses TRBV5-6 and TRBJ1-6, with TRBD1 identical over 9 bases. Germline loops: CDR1 SGHDT, CDR2 YYEEEE. V gave up 0 bases and J gave up 7 bases; unmatched junction bases: 5. This CDR3 has 16 residues. The CDR3 nucleotides read TGTGCCAGCAGCTTGGCCGGGACAGGGCCGAATTCACCCCTCCACTTT. Its translation is CASSLAGTGPNSPLHF.

CDR3 amino acids: CASSQGGGGPSFGYTF. The CDR3 region has the DNA TGTGCCAGCAGCCAAGGAGGAGGGGGCCCTTCTTTTGGCTACACCTTC. The chain uses TRBV3-1 (or the pseudogene TRBV3-2) and TRBJ1-2; TRBD1 matches at 7 bases. The CDR3 sequence is 16 residues long. Germline V gene sequence: CDR1 LGHDT, CDR2 YNNKEL (reference sequence). Germline trimming cut 1 base from V and 7 bases from J; bases unmatched to any gene: 12.

The CDR3 DNA reads TGTGCCAGCAGCTTTAACAGGGCCCCTGAAGCTTTCTTT. Translated, it gives CASSFNRAPEAFF. The J gene is TRBJ1-1, the V gene TRBV7-2; a possible D gene is TRBD1 (6 bases). V was trimmed by 3 bases and J by 6 bases, leaving 11 bases between them. The CDR3 is 13 residues long. CDR1 is SGHTA, CDR2 FQGNSA, per germline.

This chain joins TRBV28 and TRBJ1-4; no clear D. The germline gives CDR1 MDHEN, CDR2 SYDVKM. The length of the CDR3 is 14 residues. V was trimmed by 6 bases and J by 3 bases, leaving 11 bases between them. The CDR3 DNA follows: TGTGCCAGCAGACCTCAGGTGGCTAATGAAAAACTGTTTTTT. Its translation: CASRPQVANEKLFF.